This T cell receptor beta chain was recovered during a study of cytomegalovirus exposure and HLA in healthy donors. The length of the CDR3 is 12 residues. V was shortened by 5 bases and J by 8 bases, with 15 bases between the two germline ends. Germline loops: CDR1 GTSNPN, CDR2 SVGIG (reference sequence). PCR used 60 Vbeta primers and 13 Jbeta primers. Data came from immunoSEQ multiplex PCR; TCRdb stores just in-frame clones and leaves some out. The data hold approximately 240,000 clones, with roughly 79% observed a single time. The chain recombines TRBV30 with TRBJ1-2; possible D gene TRBD1, 6 bases. This clonotype originated in a woman in her thirties or forties in good health and CMV-seronegative. The source material was PBMCs. DNA of the CDR3: TGTGCCTGGCGGGGGGGCGCAGAGGGCTACACCTTC. Translation gives CAWRGGAEGYTF.